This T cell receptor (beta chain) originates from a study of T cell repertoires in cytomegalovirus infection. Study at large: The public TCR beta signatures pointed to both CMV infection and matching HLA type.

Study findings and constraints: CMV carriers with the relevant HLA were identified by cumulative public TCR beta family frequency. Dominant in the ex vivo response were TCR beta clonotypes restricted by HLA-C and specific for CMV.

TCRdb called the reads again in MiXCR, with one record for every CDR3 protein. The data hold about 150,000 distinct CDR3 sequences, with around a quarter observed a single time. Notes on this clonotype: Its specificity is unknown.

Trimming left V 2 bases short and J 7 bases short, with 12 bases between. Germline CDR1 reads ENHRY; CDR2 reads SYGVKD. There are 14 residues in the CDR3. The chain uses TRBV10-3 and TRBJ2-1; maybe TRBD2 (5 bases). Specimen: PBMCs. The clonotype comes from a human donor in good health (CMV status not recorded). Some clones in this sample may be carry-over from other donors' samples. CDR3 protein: CAISEAGPKNEQFF. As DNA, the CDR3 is TGTGCCATCAGTGAGGCGGGTCCTAAAAATGAGCAGTTCTTC.